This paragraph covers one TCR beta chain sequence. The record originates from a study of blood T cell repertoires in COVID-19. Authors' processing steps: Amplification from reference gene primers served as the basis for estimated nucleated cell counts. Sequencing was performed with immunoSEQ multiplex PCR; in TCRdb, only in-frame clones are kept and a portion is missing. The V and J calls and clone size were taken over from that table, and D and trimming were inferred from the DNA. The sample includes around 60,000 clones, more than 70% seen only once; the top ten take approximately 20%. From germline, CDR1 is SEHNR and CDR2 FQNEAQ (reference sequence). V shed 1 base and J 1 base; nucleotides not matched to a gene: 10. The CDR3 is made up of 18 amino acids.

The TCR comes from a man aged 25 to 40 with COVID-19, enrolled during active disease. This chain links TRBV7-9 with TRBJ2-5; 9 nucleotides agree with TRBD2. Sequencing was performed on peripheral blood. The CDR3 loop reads CASSLERGRGGAQETQYF. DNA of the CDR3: TGTGCCAGCAGCTTAGAACGAGGACGCGGGGGGGCCCAAGAGACCCAGTACTTC.